This record covers a single T cell receptor beta chain. Its antigen is not yet known. No qualities accompany the bases; no much larger clone lies one base away. For TCR Vbeta sequencing, memory CD4+ T cells were sorted ex vivo from the peripheral blood of narcolepsy patients and healthy controls. Counted from cysteine to phenylalanine, this CDR3 has 15 amino acids. Of the read, only the CDR3 DNA is kept; its 45 bases are in frame from base 1. V is cut back by 2 bases and J by 1 base, with 3 bases in the junction unmatched. CDR1 and CDR2 were assigned from the germline V gene as MNHEY and SVGAGI. The data derive from a study of T cells in narcolepsy (dated by TCRdb to 2016 to 2018). For the wider study: Patients with narcolepsy type 1 or type 2 (NT1, NT2) were enrolled in the study together with healthy control donors. Autoreactive T cells targeting hypocretin neuron self-antigens (hypocretin, TRIB2) were sought in narcolepsy patients, and TCR Vbeta sequencing was used to track clonotypes in blood and CSF. Broader findings and caveats from the paper: No sequences matching autoreactive T cell clones were contained in some blood memory CD4+ repertoires from patients and controls. HCRT-specific and TRIB2-specific autoreactive clonotypes were highlighted in plots that compared CD4+ T cell clonotypes in CSF versus blood from the same patient. Autoreactive clonotypes were reported to be detected serially in the blood of the same patients and of different patients, but not in the blood of healthy controls. Numbers of sequenced blood memory CD4+ clonotypes were comparable, with averages of about 39,494 in patients and around 30,000 in controls.

The receptor library was made with the immunoSEQ multiplex PCR assay. In its TCRdb copy, this immuneACCESS table keeps in-frame sequences only and misses some clones. Where compared with another copy, unresolved V genes explain less than half of these, and the others have no known cause. Counted in this sample were about 30,000 clones; roughly four fifths of them appeared once. The ten largest make up 2.5% to 3% of the sample. This receptor was obtained from a human donor with narcolepsy. Sample: CD45RA- memory CD4+ T cells from PBMCs. The label giving this sample's cell subset or site can be read as: memory T cells sorted ex vivo from peripheral blood. The chain is made from TRBV6-5 and TRBJ2-5; 8 bases in the junction line up with TRBD1. This receptor has the CDR3 CASSYPGQGQETQYF. Read as DNA, the sequence is TGTGCCAGCAGTTACCCTGGACAGGGCCAAGAGACCCAGTACTTC.